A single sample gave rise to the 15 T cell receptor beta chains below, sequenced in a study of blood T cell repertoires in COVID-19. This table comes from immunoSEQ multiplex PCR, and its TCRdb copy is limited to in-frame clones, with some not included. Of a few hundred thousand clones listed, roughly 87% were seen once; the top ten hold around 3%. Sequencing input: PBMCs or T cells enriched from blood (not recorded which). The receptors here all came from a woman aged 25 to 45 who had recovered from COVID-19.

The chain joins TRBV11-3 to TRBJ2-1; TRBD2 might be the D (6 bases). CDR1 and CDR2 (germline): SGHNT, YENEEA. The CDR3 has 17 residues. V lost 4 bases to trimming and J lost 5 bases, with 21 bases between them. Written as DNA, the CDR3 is TGTGCCAGCAGCTCCCCTTTTGGTGGGAGGATGGACAATGAGCAGTTCTTC. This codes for CASSSPFGGRMDNEQFF.

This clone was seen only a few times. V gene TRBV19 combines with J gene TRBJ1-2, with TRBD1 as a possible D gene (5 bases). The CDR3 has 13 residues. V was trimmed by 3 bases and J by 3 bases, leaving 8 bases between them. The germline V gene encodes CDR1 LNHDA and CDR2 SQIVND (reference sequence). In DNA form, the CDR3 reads TGTGCCAGTAGTATCGGCAGGGACTATGGCTACACCTTC. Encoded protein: CASSIGRDYGYTF.

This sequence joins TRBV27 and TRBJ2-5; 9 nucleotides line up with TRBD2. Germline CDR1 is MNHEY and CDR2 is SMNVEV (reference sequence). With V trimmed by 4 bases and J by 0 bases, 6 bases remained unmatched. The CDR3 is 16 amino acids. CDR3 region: CASSSRLAVYQETQYF. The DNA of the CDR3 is TGTGCCAGCAGTTCCCGACTAGCGGTGTACCAAGAGACCCAGTACTTC.

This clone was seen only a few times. The CDR3 is CASTSGLASTDTQYF. The CDR3 nucleotides read TGTGCCAGCACCTCGGGACTGGCTAGCACAGATACGCAGTATTTT. The rearrangement links TRBV7-2 to TRBJ2-3; the D gene is possibly TRBD2 (6 bases). The ends were cut back, 7 bases at V and 0 bases at J, with 14 bases in the middle. CDR3 length: 15 amino acids. Germline V gene sequence: CDR1 SGHTA, CDR2 FQGNSA. The complete variable domain, with remaining parts taken from reference TRBV7-2 and TRBJ2-3, reads GAGVSQSPSNKVTEKGKDVELRCDPISGHTALYWYRQSLGQGLEFLIYFQGNSAPDKSGLPSDRFSAERTGGSVSTLTIQRTQQEDSAVYLCASTSGLASTDTQYFGPGTRLTVL.

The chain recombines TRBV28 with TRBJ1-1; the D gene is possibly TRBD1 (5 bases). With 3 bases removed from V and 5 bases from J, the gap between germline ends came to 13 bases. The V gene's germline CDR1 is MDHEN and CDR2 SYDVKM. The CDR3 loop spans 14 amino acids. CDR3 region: CASSFPQGWTEAFF. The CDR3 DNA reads TGTGCCAGCAGTTTCCCCCAGGGATGGACTGAAGCTTTCTTT.

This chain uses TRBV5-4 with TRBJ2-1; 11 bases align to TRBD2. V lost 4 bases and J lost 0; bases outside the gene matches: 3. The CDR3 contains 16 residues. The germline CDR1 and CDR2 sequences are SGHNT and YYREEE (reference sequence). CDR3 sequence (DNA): TGTGCCAGCAGCACAACTAGCGGGAGCTCCTACAATGAGCAGTTCTTC. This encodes CASSTTSGSSYNEQFF.

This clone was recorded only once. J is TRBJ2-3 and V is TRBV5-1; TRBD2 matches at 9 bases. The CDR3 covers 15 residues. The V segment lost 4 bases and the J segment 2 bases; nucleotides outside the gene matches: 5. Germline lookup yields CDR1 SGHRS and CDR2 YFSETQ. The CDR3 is CASSTGLAYTDTQYF. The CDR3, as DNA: TGCGCCAGCAGCACCGGACTAGCGTACACAGATACGCAGTATTTT.

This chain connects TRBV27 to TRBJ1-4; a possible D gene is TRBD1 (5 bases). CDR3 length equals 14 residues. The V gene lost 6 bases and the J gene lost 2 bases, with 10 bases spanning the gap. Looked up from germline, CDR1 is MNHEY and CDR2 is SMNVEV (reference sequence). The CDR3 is CASSDRQTNEKLFF. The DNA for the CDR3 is TGTGCCAGCAGCGACCGACAGACTAATGAAAAACTGTTTTTT. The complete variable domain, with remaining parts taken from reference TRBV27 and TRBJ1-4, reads EAQVTQNPRYLITVTGKKLTVTCSQNMNHEYMSWYRQDPGLGLRQIYYSMNVEVTDKGDVPEGYKVSRKEKRNFPLILESPSPNQTSLYFCASSDRQTNEKLFFGSGTQLSVL.

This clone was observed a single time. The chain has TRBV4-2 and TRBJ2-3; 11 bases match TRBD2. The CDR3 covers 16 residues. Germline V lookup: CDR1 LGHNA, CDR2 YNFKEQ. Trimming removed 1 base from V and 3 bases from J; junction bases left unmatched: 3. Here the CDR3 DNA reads TGTGCCAGCAGCCAAGTAGCGGGAGGGGGGACAGATACGCAGTATTTT. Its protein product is CASSQVAGGGTDTQYF.

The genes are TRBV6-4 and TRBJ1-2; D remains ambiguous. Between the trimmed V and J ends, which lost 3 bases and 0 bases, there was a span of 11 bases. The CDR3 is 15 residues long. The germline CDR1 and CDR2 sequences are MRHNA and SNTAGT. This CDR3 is CASSDQRQPNYGYTF. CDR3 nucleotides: TGTGCCAGCAGTGATCAGCGTCAGCCTAACTATGGCTACACCTTC.

CDR3 coding DNA: TGTGCCAGCAGCCGAAGACTAGCGGGGCCCACAGATACGCAGTATTTT. Protein: CASSRRLAGPTDTQYF. This rearrangement joins TRBV7-9 to TRBJ2-3, with 11 bases identical to TRBD2. Germline CDR1 is SEHNR and CDR2 is FQNEAQ (reference sequence). The CDR3 runs 16 residues. The trim removed 5 bases at V and 2 bases at J, leaving 6 bases unmatched.

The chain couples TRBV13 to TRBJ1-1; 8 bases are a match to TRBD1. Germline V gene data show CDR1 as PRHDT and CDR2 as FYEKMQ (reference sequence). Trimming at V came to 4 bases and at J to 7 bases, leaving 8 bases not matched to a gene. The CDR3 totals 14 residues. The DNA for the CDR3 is TGTGCCAGCAGCTCGGACAGGGCAGCGCATGAAGCTTTCTTT. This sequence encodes CASSSDRAAHEAFF.

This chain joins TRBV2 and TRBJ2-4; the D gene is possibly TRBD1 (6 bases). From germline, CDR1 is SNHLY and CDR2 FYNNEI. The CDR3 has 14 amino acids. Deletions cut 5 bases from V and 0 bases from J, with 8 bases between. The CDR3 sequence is CASSRTVAKNIQYF. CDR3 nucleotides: TGTGCCAGCAGTCGGACAGTAGCCAAAAACATTCAGTACTTC.

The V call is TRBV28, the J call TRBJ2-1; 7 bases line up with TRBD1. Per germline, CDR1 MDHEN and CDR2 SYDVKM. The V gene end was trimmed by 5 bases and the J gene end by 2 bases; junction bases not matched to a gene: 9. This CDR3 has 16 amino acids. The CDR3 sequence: CASSQPGQYPYNEQFF. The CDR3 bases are TGTGCCAGCAGTCAACCGGGACAGTACCCCTACAATGAGCAGTTCTTC.

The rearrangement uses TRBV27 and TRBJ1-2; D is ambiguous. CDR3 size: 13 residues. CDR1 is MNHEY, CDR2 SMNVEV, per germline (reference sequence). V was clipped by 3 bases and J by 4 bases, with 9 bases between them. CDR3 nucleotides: TGTGCCAGCAGTTTTGGGCAGGCCTATGGCTACACCTTC. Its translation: CASSFGQAYGYTF.